This T cell receptor (beta chain) was captured by sequencing in a study of blood T cell repertoires in COVID-19. Study-level information: Italy, Spain and the United States were the sources of the convalescent and acute COVID-19 samples. PBMCs, B-cell-depleted T cells, or T cells provided the cDNA or gDNA that made up the material.

This clone turned up a few times. Authors' data handling: It was from reference gene primer amplification that nucleated cell counts were estimated. Libraries were prepared by immunoSEQ multiplex PCR; TCRdb keeps only in-frame clonotypes and omits some of them. V, J and clone size were drawn from that table, and D and trimming were deduced from the DNA. This sample yields about 150,000 clones, of which 80% to 85% are seen a single time; roughly 13% belongs to the top ten. Germline CDR1 and CDR2: SEHNR and FQNEAQ (reference sequence). This CDR3 is 15 amino acids long. V lost 4 bases, J lost 5 bases, and 4 bases stayed unmatched.

The V call is TRBV7-9, the J call TRBJ1-4; 10 bases agree with TRBD1. The source of this sequence is a man between 18 and 35 years old with active or convalescent COVID-19. Sequences were obtained from peripheral blood. The CDR3: CASSWGDRGNEKLFF. Here the CDR3 DNA reads TGTGCCAGCAGCTGGGGGGACAGGGGCAATGAAAAACTGTTTTTT.